A single sample is the source of the 19 T cell receptor beta chains below, sequenced in a study of PD-1 blockade in classical Hodgkin lymphoma. Repertoires were generated with immunoSEQ multiplex PCR, while TCRdb's copy carries only in-frame clones and drops some. Seen here are about 44,000 clones, 66% observed once, and the top ten hold 2.5% to 3.5%. Documented time point: cycle 4 day 1 (C4D1), after more than five weeks of nivolumab. Every patient was affected by relapse after autologous stem cell transplantation, while exposure to brentuximab vedotin was not uniform. This specimen consisted of peripheral blood mononuclear cells (PBMCs), obtained before the fourth cycle of nivolumab. These receptors originate from a human donor with classical Hodgkin lymphoma.

This chain joins TRBV6-5 and TRBJ1-3; D unresolved. The V and J ends lost 7 bases and 0 bases respectively, with 13 bases between them. This CDR3 is built from 15 residues. Germline CDR1 MNHEY, CDR2 SVGAGI. CDR3 region: CASTRLTSSGNTIYF. The CDR3 DNA sequence: TGTGCCAGCACCCGACTCACTTCCTCTGGAAACACCATATATTTT.

This clone has just one count. The genes are TRBV7-2 and TRBJ2-7; 10 positions match TRBD2. The CDR3 is made up of 15 amino acids. The J segment lost 4 bases and the V segment lost 5 bases, leaving 8 bases of the junction unmatched. Germline V gene lookup returns CDR1 SGHTA and CDR2 FQGNSA. In DNA, the CDR3 is TGTGCCAGCAGCCCAAGCGGGGGGGCCGGGTACGAGCAGTACTTC. It codes for CASSPSGGAGYEQYF.

This chain joins TRBV5-1 and TRBJ2-1; 11 bases align to TRBD1. The CDR3 contains 15 residues. The germline CDR1 and CDR2 sequences are SGHRS and YFSETQ. V shed 2 bases and J 3 bases; nucleotides not matched to a gene: 1. Written as DNA, the CDR3 is TGCGCCAGCAGCTTAGGGACAGGGGGCTACAATGAGCAGTTCTTC. As protein: CASSLGTGGYNEQFF. The full variable domain, its missing parts supplied by reference TRBV5-1 and TRBJ2-1, is KAGVTQTPRYLIKTRGQQVTLSCSPISGHRSVSWYQQTPGQGLQFLFEYFSETQRNKGNFPGRFSGRQFSNSRSEMNVSTLELGDSALYLCASSLGTGGYNEQFFGPGTRLTVL.

The rearrangement links TRBV18 to TRBJ2-2; the match to TRBD2 covers 9 bases. The CDR3 length is 18 residues. From germline, CDR1 is KGHSH and CDR2 LQKENI. Trimming removed 0 bases from V and 2 bases from J; junction bases left unmatched: 7. Written as DNA, the CDR3 is TGTGCCAGCTCACCACCGGGCGGGAGGGCCGGAAACACCGGGGAGCTGTTTTTT. It codes for CASSPPGGRAGNTGELFF.

This clone was recorded at least ten times. The CDR3 coding sequence is TGTGCCAGCAGCTGGGGACAGGGTACCATGAACACTGAAGCTTTCTTT. It is translated as CASSWGQGTMNTEAFF. V gene TRBV5-6 combines with J gene TRBJ1-1; 9 nucleotides align to TRBD1. The V gene end was trimmed by 3 bases and the J gene end by 0 bases; junction bases not matched to a gene: 6. In germline, CDR1 is SGHDT, CDR2 YYEEEE. The CDR3 loop spans 16 amino acids. The variable domain in full, completed from reference TRBV5-6 and TRBJ1-1, reads DAGVTQSPTHLIKTRGQQVTLRCSPKSGHDTVSWYQQALGQGPQFIFQYYEEEERQRGNFPDRFSGHQFPNYSSELNVNALLLGDSALYLCASSWGQGTMNTEAFFGQGTRLTVV.

This chain links TRBV4-3 with TRBJ2-7; D not certain. The germline V gene encodes CDR1 LGHNA and CDR2 YSLEER. This CDR3 has 15 residues. The V gene lost 0 bases and the J gene lost 0 bases, with 9 bases spanning the gap. Here the CDR3 reads CASSQDWGSSYEQYF. CDR3 in DNA: TGCGCCAGCAGCCAAGATTGGGGAAGCTCCTACGAGCAGTACTTC.

This chain connects TRBV28 to TRBJ1-4, with no clear D. This CDR3 has 13 residues. Per germline, CDR1 MDHEN and CDR2 SYDVKM. V was shortened by 3 bases and J by 6 bases, with 8 bases between the two germline ends. CDR3 nucleotide sequence: TGTGCCAGCAGTTTTATGGGGTATGAAAAACTGTTTTTT. Protein product: CASSFMGYEKLFF.

The chain links TRBV21-1 to TRBJ2-7; the table's D call of TRBD1 was not tested on the DNA. TRBV21-1 is a listed pseudogene. The CDR3 is 12 residues long. The CDR3 DNA sequence: TGTGCCAGCCGATACCGCGGAGGGGGCTCGTACTTC. Protein: CASRYRGGGSYF.

The chain combines TRBV10-3 with TRBJ2-3, with 7 bases fitting TRBD1. The CDR3 has 13 amino acids. V shed 6 bases, J shed 9 bases, and the junction held 9 bases outside the gene matches. Germline loops: CDR1 ENHRY, CDR2 SYGVKD. Here the CDR3 DNA reads TGTGCCATCAGGGGGACAGTTGGGGACACGCAGTATTTT. Its translation: CAIRGTVGDTQYF.

The chain links TRBV4-1 to TRBJ1-5, with D uncertain. Between the trimmed V and J ends, which lost 0 bases and 0 bases, there was a span of 18 bases. Germline V gene data show CDR1 as MGHRA and CDR2 as YSYEKL. This CDR3 has 19 residues. Here the CDR3 DNA reads TGCGCCAGCAGCCAAGACGTTCCTTGGGCCAAGTATAGCAATCAGCCCCAGCATTTT. Translated, it gives CASSQDVPWAKYSNQPQHF.

The chain recombines TRBV25-1 with TRBJ2-1, with TRBD2 identical over 14 bases. V shed 2 bases, J shed 15 bases, and the junction held 6 bases outside the gene matches. CDR1 is MGHDK, CDR2 SYGVNS, per germline. The CDR3 is made up of 14 amino acids. The CDR3 spells CASSERGLAGDRFF. The CDR3 coding sequence is TGTGCCAGCAGTGAAAGGGGACTAGCGGGAGATCGGTTCTTC. The complete variable domain, with remaining parts taken from reference TRBV25-1 and TRBJ2-1, reads EADIYQTPRYLVIGTGKKITLECSQTMGHDKMYWYQQDPGMELHLIHYSYGVNSTEKGDLSSESTVSRIRTEHFPLTLESARPSHTSQYLCASSERGLAGDRFFGPGTRLTVL.

J is TRBJ1-5 and V is TRBV6-6; D is uncertain. Germline V gene data show CDR1 as MNHNY and CDR2 as SVGAGI (reference sequence). The CDR3 is made up of 15 amino acids. Trimming removed 5 bases at V and 3 bases at J, with 14 bases between. In DNA form, the CDR3 reads TGTGCCAGCAGTCCAGACACGCGAAACAATCAGCCCCAGCATTTT. Protein: CASSPDTRNNQPQHF.

This clone is medium-sized within its sample. In nucleotides, the CDR3 is TGTGCCAGCAGCCGGACCGAGTCCTACAATGAGCAGTTCTTC. It specifies CASSRTESYNEQFF. This chain uses TRBV6-1 with TRBJ2-1; D unclear. Trimming cost V 6 bases and J 1 base, with 10 bases left between them. Germline CDR1 and CDR2: MNHNS and SASEGT. The CDR3 contains 14 residues.

This chain links TRBV30 with TRBJ1-3, with D possibly being TRBD1 (5 bases). The J call may not be correct, given that the DNA end is closer to TRBJ2-2. The CDR3 length is 13 residues. Germline CDR1 reads GTSNPN; CDR2 reads SVGIG (reference sequence). CDR3 region: CALNYQGFGELFF. The CDR3 bases are TGTGCCTTGAATTACCAGGGCTTCGGGGAGCTGTTTTTT.

This clone was recorded once. This sequence joins TRBV7-9 and TRBJ2-2; a possible D gene is TRBD2 (5 bases). V was pared by 5 bases and J by 0 bases, with 13 bases between. This CDR3 has 16 residues. The germline CDR1 and CDR2 sequences are SEHNR and FQNEAQ (reference sequence). The CDR3 loop is CASSPTGLSNTGELFF. As DNA, the CDR3 is TGTGCCAGCAGCCCGACTGGACTTTCGAACACCGGGGAGCTGTTTTTT.

The rearrangement links TRBV30 to TRBJ2-1; a weak D match, TRBD1 (5 bases). Germline loops: CDR1 GTSNPN, CDR2 SVGIG (reference sequence). V was clipped by 2 bases and J by 9 bases, with 14 bases between them. The CDR3 is 13 amino acids. The CDR3 sequence is CAWSLQQGGEQFF. The DNA for the CDR3 is TGTGCCTGGAGTCTTCAGCAGGGCGGTGAGCAGTTCTTC.

The chain employs TRBV5-1 and TRBJ2-1; D possibly corresponds to TRBD1 (5 bases). The CDR3 runs to 14 residues. V was clipped by 2 bases and J by 1 base, with 7 bases between them. Looked up from germline, CDR1 is SGHRS and CDR2 is YFSETQ. CDR3 loop: CASSLGDSYNEQFF. CDR3 in DNA: TGCGCCAGCAGCTTAGGGGATTCCTACAATGAGCAGTTCTTC.

The chain joins TRBV28 to TRBJ2-7; TRBD1 matches 10 bases. CDR1 is MDHEN and CDR2 is SYDVKM in the germline V gene. The CDR3 sequence is 15 residues long. J lost 4 bases, V lost 5 bases, and 8 bases had no gene match. CDR3 sequence reads: CASSRLTGGMYEQYF. The CDR3 nucleotides are TGTGCCAGCAGTCGATTGACAGGGGGCATGTACGAGCAGTACTTC. The whole variable domain, remainder taken from reference TRBV28 and TRBJ2-7, is DVKVTQSSRYLVKRTGEKVFLECVQDMDHENMFWYRQDPGLGLRLIYFSYDVKMKEKGDIPEGYSVSREKKERFSLILESASTNQTSMYLCASSRLTGGMYEQYFGPGTRLTVT.

The rearrangement joins TRBV7-2 to TRBJ2-7; D is unclear. Per the germline V gene, CDR1 is SGHTA and CDR2 is FQGNSA. The CDR3 is made up of 13 amino acids. V was trimmed by 6 bases and J by 1 base, leaving 10 bases between them. The CDR3 here is CASRSGRSYEQYF. The CDR3 DNA is TGTGCCAGCAGATCCGGTCGGTCCTACGAGCAGTACTTC.